The 16 T cell receptor beta chains presented below share a single source sample, sequenced in a study of cytomegalovirus exposure and HLA in healthy donors. Use of 60 Vbeta and 13 Jbeta primers characterized the PCR. Measured with immunoSEQ multiplex PCR; TCRdb has only the in-frame clones, and not every one. Of around 90,000 clones in the sample, 64% were seen once. The sample comprised PBMCs. The receptor set was obtained from a human donor in good health.

This clone was detected only once. The chain couples TRBV7-9 to TRBJ2-5; D ambiguous. Germline-derived CDR1 and CDR2 are SEHNR and FQNEAQ (reference sequence). The length of the CDR3 is 13 residues. V lost 6 bases to trimming and J lost 4 bases, with 12 bases between them. The DNA of the CDR3 is TGTGCCAGCAGTACTCGAGCTCCAGAGACCCAGTACTTC. Its protein product is CASSTRAPETQYF.

There are a few counts of this clone. The chain uses TRBV2 and TRBJ1-1, with D maybe TRBD1 (5 bases). Germline loops: CDR1 SNHLY, CDR2 FYNNEI. CDR3 length: 14 residues. Deletions cut 5 bases from V and 0 bases from J, with 10 bases between. DNA for the CDR3: TGTGCCAGCAGTCTTGGGACTGTGAACACTGAAGCTTTCTTT. It yields the protein CASSLGTVNTEAFF.

The genes are TRBV5-1 and TRBJ1-5; D is uncertain. V was pared by 3 bases and J by 5 bases, with 9 bases between. The germline V gene encodes CDR1 SGHRS and CDR2 YFSETQ. The CDR3 consists of 13 residues. CDR3 in amino acids: CASSSEVDQPQHF. CDR3 in DNA: TGCGCCAGCAGCTCTGAAGTAGATCAGCCCCAGCATTTT.

The genes are TRBV5-8 and TRBJ2-7, with 7 positions matching TRBD1. The CDR3 loop spans 15 amino acids. Germline values: CDR1 SGHTS, CDR2 YDEGEE. V shed 4 bases, J shed 0 bases, and the junction held 7 bases outside the gene matches. The CDR3 DNA reads as TGTGCCAGCAGCGCTGGACAGGTTAACTCCTACGAGCAGTACTTC. Its translation: CASSAGQVNSYEQYF.

CDR3 protein: CASSFLGQGFEQPQHF. The DNA of the CDR3 is TGTGCCAGTAGTTTTCTCGGACAGGGGTTCGAACAGCCCCAGCATTTT. The rearrangement uses TRBV19 and TRBJ1-5, with 9 positions matching TRBD1. Germline-derived CDR1 and CDR2 are LNHDA and SQIVND (reference sequence). The V segment lost 5 bases and the J segment 7 bases; nucleotides outside the gene matches: 12. The CDR3 has 16 residues.

The chain is built from TRBV5-4 and TRBJ1-5; no clear D. The CDR3 loop spans 14 amino acids. Deletions cut 1 base from V and 4 bases from J, with 9 bases between. In germline, CDR1 is SGHNT, CDR2 YYREEE (reference sequence). The CDR3 nucleotides are TGTGCCAGCAGCTTGCCGGGTCCTAATCAGCCCCAGCATTTT. Translation: CASSLPGPNQPQHF.

This clone showed up just a few times. V gene TRBV7-2 combines with J gene TRBJ2-7; D may be TRBD2 (5 bases). The CDR3 totals 13 residues. V was pared by 4 bases and J by 2 bases, with 9 bases between. Germline CDR1 and CDR2: SGHTA and FQGNSA. CDR3 residues: CASSSTSTYEQYF. The CDR3 DNA reads TGTGCCAGCAGCTCAACTAGTACCTACGAGCAGTACTTC.

This clone was seen a few times. The rearrangement uses TRBV15 and TRBJ2-5; no clear D gene. CDR1 and CDR2 from the germline V gene are LNHNV and YYDKDF (reference sequence). Trimming took off 5 bases at V and 5 bases at J, with 12 bases between the two ends. This CDR3 has 13 residues. Here the CDR3 DNA reads TGTGCCACCAGCCTTGGGCCGCTGGAGACCCAGTACTTC. As protein: CATSLGPLETQYF.

In this sample, this clone turned up a few times. The CDR3 region is CASSFLGDNSNQPQHF. CDR3 sequence (DNA): TGTGCCAGCAGCTTTTTAGGGGATAATAGCAATCAGCCCCAGCATTTT. This chain uses TRBV5-6 with TRBJ1-5, with D possibly being TRBD1 (5 bases). CDR1 is SGHDT, CDR2 YYEEEE, per germline. The CDR3 loop spans 16 amino acids. Trimming shortened V by 2 bases and J by 0 bases, and 12 bases separated the two germline ends.

A few counts support this clone. The genes are TRBV5-5 and TRBJ2-4; 12 nucleotides line up with TRBD2. CDR1 SGHKS and CDR2 YYEKEE come from the germline V gene (reference sequence). J gave up 0 bases and V 0 bases, and 7 bases lay outside the gene matches. The CDR3 totals 19 residues. CDR3 protein: CASSLGLAGGPIAKNIQYF. The CDR3 DNA follows: TGTGCCAGCAGCTTGGGGCTAGCGGGGGGGCCGATAGCCAAAAACATTCAGTACTTC. The complete variable domain, with remaining parts taken from reference TRBV5-5 and TRBJ2-4, reads DAGVTQSPTHLIKTRGQQVTLRCSPISGHKSVSWYQQVLGQGPQFIFQYYEKEERGRGNFPDRFSARQFPNYSSELNVNALLLGDSALYLCASSLGLAGGPIAKNIQYFGAGTRLSVL.

The gene calls are TRBV5-1 and TRBJ1-5; TRBD1 matches at 10 bases. With 4 bases clipped from V and 5 bases from J, the junction kept 3 bases outside the gene matches. This CDR3 comprises 14 residues. Per germline, CDR1 SGHRS and CDR2 YFSETQ. This CDR3 is CASSPGTGDQPQHF. In DNA form, the CDR3 reads TGCGCCAGCAGCCCCGGGACAGGGGATCAGCCCCAGCATTTT.

The V and J genes are TRBV7-9 and TRBJ1-1; D is ambiguous. In germline, CDR1 is SEHNR, CDR2 FQNEAQ (reference sequence). The CDR3 extends over 13 amino acids. Trimming removed 5 bases at V and 3 bases at J, with 10 bases between. CDR3 amino acids: CASSKTPDTEAFF. DNA of the CDR3: TGTGCCAGCAGCAAGACACCCGACACTGAAGCTTTCTTT.

The chain links TRBV7-9 to TRBJ2-7; 8 bases match TRBD2. The CDR3 extends over 14 amino acids. Looked up from germline, CDR1 is SEHNR and CDR2 is FQNEAQ (reference sequence). With V trimmed by 5 bases and J by 4 bases, 7 bases remained unmatched. CDR3 DNA: TGTGCCAGCAGCCCCTGGACTAGCAAGTACGAGCAGTACTTC. As protein: CASSPWTSKYEQYF.

This clone was counted only a few times. CDR3 in DNA: TGTGCCAGTAGAACAACGGGACAGAGCAATCAGCCCCAGCATTTT. Translating gives CASRTTGQSNQPQHF. The V and J genes are TRBV19 and TRBJ1-5, with 7 bases fitting TRBD1. In germline, CDR1 is LNHDA, CDR2 SQIVND (reference sequence). This CDR3 region has 15 residues. V dropped 6 bases and J dropped 1; count of bases not matched to a gene: 6. Variable domain in full (rest from reference TRBV19 and TRBJ1-5): DGGITQSPKYLFRKEGQNVTLSCEQNLNHDAMYWYRQDPGQGLRLIYYSQIVNDFQKGDIAEGYSVSREKKESFPLTVTSAQKNPTAFYLCASRTTGQSNQPQHFGDGTRLSIL.

The chain links TRBV4-3 to TRBJ1-2; TRBD1 agrees at 9 bases. V trimming: 1 base; J trimming: 7 bases; junction bases outside the gene matches: 7. The V gene's germline CDR1 is LGHNA and CDR2 YSLEER. The CDR3 length is 15 residues. CDR3 sequence reads: CASSQGDRAISGYTF. The CDR3 coding sequence is TGCGCCAGCAGCCAAGGGGACAGGGCTATTAGTGGCTACACCTTC.

The chain joins TRBV7-8 to TRBJ2-3; possible D gene TRBD2, 6 bases. Deletions cut 3 bases from V and 8 bases from J, with 18 bases between. CDR3 length equals 15 residues. Germline V gene data show CDR1 as SGHVS and CDR2 as FQNEAQ. CDR3 region: CASSFPDGGGGTQYF. CDR3 nucleotides: TGTGCCAGCAGCTTCCCCGACGGGGGAGGTGGTACGCAGTATTTT.